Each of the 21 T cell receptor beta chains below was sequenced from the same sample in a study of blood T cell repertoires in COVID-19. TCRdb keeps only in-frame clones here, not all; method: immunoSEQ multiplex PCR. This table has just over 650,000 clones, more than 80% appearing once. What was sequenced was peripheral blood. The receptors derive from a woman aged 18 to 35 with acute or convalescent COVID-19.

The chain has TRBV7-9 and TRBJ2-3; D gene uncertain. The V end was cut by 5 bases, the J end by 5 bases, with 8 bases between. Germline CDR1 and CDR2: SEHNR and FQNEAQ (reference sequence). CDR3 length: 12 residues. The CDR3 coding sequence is TGTGCCAGCAGCCCACCGGGAGATACGCAGTATTTT. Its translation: CASSPPGDTQYF.

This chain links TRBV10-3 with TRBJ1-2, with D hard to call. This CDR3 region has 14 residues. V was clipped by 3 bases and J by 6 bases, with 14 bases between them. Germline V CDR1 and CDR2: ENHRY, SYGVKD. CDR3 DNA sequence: TGTGCCATCAGTGACCCGGGCATCGGGGATGGCTACACCTTC. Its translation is CAISDPGIGDGYTF.

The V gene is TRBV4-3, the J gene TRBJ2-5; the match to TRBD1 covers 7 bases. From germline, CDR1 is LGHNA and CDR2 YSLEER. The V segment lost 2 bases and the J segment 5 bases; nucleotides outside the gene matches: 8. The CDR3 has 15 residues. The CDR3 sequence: CASSQSTGSGETQYF. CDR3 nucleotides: TGCGCCAGCAGCCAATCGACAGGGTCCGGGGAGACCCAGTACTTC.

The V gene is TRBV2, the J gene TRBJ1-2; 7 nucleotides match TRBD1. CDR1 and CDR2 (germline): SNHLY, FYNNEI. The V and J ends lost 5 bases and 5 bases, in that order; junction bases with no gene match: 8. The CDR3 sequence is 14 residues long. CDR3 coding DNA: TGTGCCAGCAGTTGGGACAGACGTAATTATGGCTACACCTTC. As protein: CASSWDRRNYGYTF.

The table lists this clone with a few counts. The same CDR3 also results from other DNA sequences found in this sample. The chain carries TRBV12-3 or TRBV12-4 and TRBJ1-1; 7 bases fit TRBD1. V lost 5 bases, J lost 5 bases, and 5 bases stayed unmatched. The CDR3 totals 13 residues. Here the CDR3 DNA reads TGTGCCAGCAGTCGACCCAGGGGGACTGAAGCTTTCTTT. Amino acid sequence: CASSRPRGTEAFF.

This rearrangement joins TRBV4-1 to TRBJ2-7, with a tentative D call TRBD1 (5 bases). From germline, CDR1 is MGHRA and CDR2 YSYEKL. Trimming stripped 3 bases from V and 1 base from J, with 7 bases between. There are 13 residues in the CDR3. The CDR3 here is CASSQSGSYEQYF. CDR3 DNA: TGCGCCAGCAGCCAGTCAGGGTCCTACGAGCAGTACTTC.

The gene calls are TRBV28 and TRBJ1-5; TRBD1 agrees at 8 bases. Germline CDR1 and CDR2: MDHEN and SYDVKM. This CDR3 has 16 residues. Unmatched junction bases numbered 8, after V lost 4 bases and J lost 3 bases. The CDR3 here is CASSYHTGGLNQPQHF. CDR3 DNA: TGTGCCAGCAGTTACCACACAGGGGGACTCAATCAGCCCCAGCATTTT. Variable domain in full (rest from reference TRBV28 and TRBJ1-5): DVKVTQSSRYLVKRTGEKVFLECVQDMDHENMFWYRQDPGLGLRLIYFSYDVKMKEKGDIPEGYSVSREKKERFSLILESASTNQTSMYLCASSYHTGGLNQPQHFGDGTRLSIL.

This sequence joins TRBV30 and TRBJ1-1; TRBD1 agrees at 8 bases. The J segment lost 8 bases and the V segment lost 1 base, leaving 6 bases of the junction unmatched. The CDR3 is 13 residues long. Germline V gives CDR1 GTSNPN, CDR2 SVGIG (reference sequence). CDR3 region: CAWSDGTGLEAFF. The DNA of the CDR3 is TGTGCCTGGAGTGACGGGACAGGCTTGGAAGCTTTCTTT. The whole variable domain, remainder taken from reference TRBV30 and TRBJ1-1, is SQTIHQWPATLVQPVGSPLSLECTVEGTSNPNLYWYRQAAGRGLQLLFYSVGIGQISSEVPQNLSASRPQDRQFILSSKKLLLSDSGFYLCAWSDGTGLEAFFGQGTRLTVV.

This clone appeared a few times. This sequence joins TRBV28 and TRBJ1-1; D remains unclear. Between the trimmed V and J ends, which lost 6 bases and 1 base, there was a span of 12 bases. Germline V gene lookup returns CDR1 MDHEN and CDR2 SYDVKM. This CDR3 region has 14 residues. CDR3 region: CASSPGSSNTEAFF. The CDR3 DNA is TGTGCCAGCAGCCCCGGGTCCTCGAACACTGAAGCTTTCTTT.

CDR3 residues: CASSAGTGFNEKLFF. CDR3 nucleotides: TGTGCCAGCAGCGCGGGGACGGGATTTAATGAAAAACTGTTTTTT. This chain links TRBV5-5 with TRBJ1-4; TRBD1 might be the D (5 bases). V was cut by 4 bases and J by 4 bases, with 14 bases left in between. CDR3 length: 15 amino acids. Germline CDR1 reads SGHKS; CDR2 reads YYEKEE (reference sequence).

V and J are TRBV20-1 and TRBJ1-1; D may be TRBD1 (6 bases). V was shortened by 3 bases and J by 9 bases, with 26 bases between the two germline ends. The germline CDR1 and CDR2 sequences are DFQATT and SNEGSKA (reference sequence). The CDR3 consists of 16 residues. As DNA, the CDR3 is TGCAGTGCTAGTCTTATGGGCGGGGGCCTTCCCCCTCAAGCTTTCTTT. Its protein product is CSASLMGGGLPPQAFF.

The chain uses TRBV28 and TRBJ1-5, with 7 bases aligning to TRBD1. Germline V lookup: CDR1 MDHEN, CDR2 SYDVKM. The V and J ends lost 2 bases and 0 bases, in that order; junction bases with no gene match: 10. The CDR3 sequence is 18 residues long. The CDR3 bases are TGTGCCAGCAGTTTAATCACAGGGGCTTTCTATAGCAATCAGCCCCAGCATTTT. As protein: CASSLITGAFYSNQPQHF.

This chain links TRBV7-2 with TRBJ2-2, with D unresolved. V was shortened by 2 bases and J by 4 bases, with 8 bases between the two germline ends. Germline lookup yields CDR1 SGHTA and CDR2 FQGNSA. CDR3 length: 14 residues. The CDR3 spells CASSLNPGTGELFF. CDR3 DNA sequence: TGTGCCAGCAGCTTAAATCCGGGCACCGGGGAGCTGTTTTTT.

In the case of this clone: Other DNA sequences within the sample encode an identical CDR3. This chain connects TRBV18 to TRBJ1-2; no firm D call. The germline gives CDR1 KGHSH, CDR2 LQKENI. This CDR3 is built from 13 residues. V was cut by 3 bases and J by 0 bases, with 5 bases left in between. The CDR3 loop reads CASSPGANYGYTF. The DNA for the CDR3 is TGTGCCAGCTCACCCGGGGCTAACTATGGCTACACCTTC.

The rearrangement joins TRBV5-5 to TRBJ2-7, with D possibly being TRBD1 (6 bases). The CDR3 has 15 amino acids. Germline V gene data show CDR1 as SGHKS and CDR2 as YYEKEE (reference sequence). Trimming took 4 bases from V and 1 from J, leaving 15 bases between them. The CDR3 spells CASSRDQTGSYEQYF. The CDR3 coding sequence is TGTGCCAGCAGCCGAGATCAGACAGGATCCTACGAGCAGTACTTC.

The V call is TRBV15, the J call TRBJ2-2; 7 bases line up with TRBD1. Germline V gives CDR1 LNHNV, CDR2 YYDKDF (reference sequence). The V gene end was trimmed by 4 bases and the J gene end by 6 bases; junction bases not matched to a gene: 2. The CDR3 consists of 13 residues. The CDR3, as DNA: TGTGCCACCAGCAAGACAGGGCCCGGGGAGCTGTTTTTT. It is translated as CATSKTGPGELFF.

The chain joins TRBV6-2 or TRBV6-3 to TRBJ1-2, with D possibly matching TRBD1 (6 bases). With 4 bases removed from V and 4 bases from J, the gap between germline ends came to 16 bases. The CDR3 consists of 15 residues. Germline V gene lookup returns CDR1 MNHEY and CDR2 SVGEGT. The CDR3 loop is CASSSPDGGAYGYTF. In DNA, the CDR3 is TGTGCCAGCAGTTCGCCGGACGGGGGGGCCTATGGCTACACCTTC.

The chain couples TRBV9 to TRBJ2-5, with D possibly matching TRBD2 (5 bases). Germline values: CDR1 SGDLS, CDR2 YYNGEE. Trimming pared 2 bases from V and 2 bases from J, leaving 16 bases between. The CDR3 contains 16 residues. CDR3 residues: CASSVGSVSGQETQYF. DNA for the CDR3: TGTGCCAGCAGCGTCGGGTCCGTTTCGGGACAAGAGACCCAGTACTTC.

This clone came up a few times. CDR3 protein: CASSPAGDPLEDGYTF. The CDR3 DNA reads as TGTGCCAGCTCACCGGCTGGAGACCCTCTAGAGGATGGCTACACCTTC. The V and J genes are TRBV18 and TRBJ1-2; D is uncertain. The ends were cut back, 3 bases at V and 6 bases at J, with 20 bases in the middle. The length of the CDR3 is 16 residues. CDR1 is KGHSH and CDR2 is LQKENI in the germline V gene.

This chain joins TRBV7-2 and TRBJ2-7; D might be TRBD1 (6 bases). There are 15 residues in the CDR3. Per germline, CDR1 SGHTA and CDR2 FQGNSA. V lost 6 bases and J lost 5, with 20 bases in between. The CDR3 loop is CASRLLDQGFHEQYF. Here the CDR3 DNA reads TGTGCCAGCAGACTATTAGATCAGGGGTTCCACGAGCAGTACTTC.

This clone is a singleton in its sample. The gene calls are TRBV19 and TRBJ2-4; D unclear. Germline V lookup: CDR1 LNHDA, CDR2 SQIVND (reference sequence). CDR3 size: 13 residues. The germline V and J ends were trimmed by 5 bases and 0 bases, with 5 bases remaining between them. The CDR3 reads CASSLLAKNIQYF. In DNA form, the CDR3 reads TGTGCCAGTAGTCTCCTAGCCAAAAACATTCAGTACTTC.